Listed below are T cell receptor beta chains from one sample, sequenced in a study of human T cells and chemical hapten exposure. TCRdb ran MiXCR on the RACE reads and lists one entry per CDR3 protein. The sample gives some 62,000 distinct CDR3 sequences, more than 9.5% of which show up once; approximately 2.4% is in the top ten. This sample comprised whole blood, obtained in connection with sensitization to the hapten diphenylcyclopropenone (DPC). These receptors were collected from a woman aged 25-40 years with alopecia areata. Some clones in this sample may be carry-over from other donors' samples. CDR3s include the opening cysteine and the closing phenylalanine or tryptophan.

J gene	V gene	CDR3 protein
TRBJ2-2	TRBV3-1	CASSQFNSYWTGELFF
TRBJ2-7	TRBV28	CASSLGGGRGSSYEQYF
TRBJ1-1	TRBV7-9	CASSVRNTEAFF
TRBJ2-7	TRBV7-6	CASSLFNTYEQYF
TRBJ2-3	TRBV6-5	CASGRLVAGGADTQYF
TRBJ1-2	TRBV20-1	CSARDSTGANYGYTF
TRBJ2-1	TRBV4-3	CASSQGLVGEQFF
TRBJ2-5	TRBV7-3	CASSVGTAGRETQYF
TRBJ1-1	TRBV7-2	CASSLDFWDTEAFF
TRBJ1-4	TRBV6-2/TRBV6-3	CASCSTYGGEREKLFF
TRBJ2-5	TRBV3-1	CASSPRLGGRVQEPQYF
TRBJ2-1	TRBV11-2	CASSLGLATYGEQFF
TRBJ2-6	TRBV18	CASSPSNSGANVLTF
TRBJ1-1	TRBV7-9	CASSPPGRGNTEAFF
TRBJ2-5	TRBV6-2/TRBV6-3	CASSSSGPQETQYF
TRBJ2-7	TRBV10-3	CAISESASGAYEQYF
TRBJ2-1	TRBV7-3	CASSPKPLGGDSYNEQFF
TRBJ2-3	TRBV7-6	CASSLEGQGNTDTQYF
TRBJ1-2	TRBV6-1	CASTRGGYGYTF
TRBJ2-1	TRBV18	CASSPPGWRLKQFF
TRBJ1-2	TRBV28	CASRRTQTGNNYGYTF
TRBJ2-3	TRBV7-2	CASSPDGDTQYF
TRBJ1-6	TRBV7-2	CASSPGSYNSPLHF
TRBJ2-5	TRBV9	CASSVGQGFQETQYF
TRBJ2-7	TRBV18	CASSPSQLSSYEQYF
TRBJ1-4	TRBV7-2	CASSLASGSTNEKLFF
TRBJ2-1	TRBV4-3	CASSYRGNEQFF
TRBJ1-2	TRBV4-3	CASSQDRHSGYTF
TRBJ2-7	TRBV4-1	CASSQVLGGISYEQYF
TRBJ2-1	TRBV29-1	CSVEDRSRGEQFF
TRBJ1-1	TRBV20-1	CSARLGVEGAEAFF